These T cell receptor beta chains were read from a single sample in a study of blood T cell repertoires in COVID-19. Produced via immunoSEQ multiplex PCR; TCRdb's table is partial and in-frame only. The sample records 350,000 to 450,000 clones, about 88% being singletons. Source material: peripheral blood. The source of these receptors is a woman aged 40 to 49 with COVID-19, enrolled during active disease. The conserved cysteine and the conserved F or W are not part of the CDR3 here.

J gene | CDR3 length | V gene | CDR3 protein
TRBJ1-5 | 14 | TRBV19 | ASSPLRGQPGQPQH
TRBJ2-7 | 12 | TRBV6-6 | ASSYGSGYYEQY
TRBJ2-2 | 12 | TRBV19 | ASRPIGGTGELF
TRBJ2-3 | 13 | TRBV7-6 | ASREAGVSTDTQY
TRBJ1-5 | 13 | TRBV27 | ASSLTDRDNQPQH
TRBJ1-4 | 11 | TRBV19 | ASSMGPREKLF
TRBJ2-1 | 15 | TRBV28 | ASSLEGGDISYNEQF
TRBJ1-5 | 15 | TRBV18 | ASSPSGTGGTDQPQH
TRBJ1-2 | 11 | TRBV30 | AWHLPGYGGYT
TRBJ1-2 | 12 | TRBV11-2 | ASSLGRGNYGYT
TRBJ1-1 | 13 | TRBV4-1 | ASSPQINEVTEAF
TRBJ2-7 | 14 | TRBV18 | ASAGQPDYPSYEQY
TRBJ2-3 | 17 | TRBV5-4 | ASSLGGTSGMRDTDTQY
TRBJ2-2 | 13 | TRBV5-1 | ASSPRTAHTGELF
TRBJ1-1 | 10 | TRBV6-5 | ASSQTGVEAF
TRBJ1-2 | 12 | TRBV10-3 | AISERTGDYGYT
TRBJ2-1 | 13 | TRBV6-4 | ASSIYPGSYNEQF
TRBJ1-4 | 14 | TRBV4-1 | ASSTLFLASNEKLF
TRBJ2-7 | 13 | TRBV6-6 | ASSYGGRVFDEQY
TRBJ2-3 | 13 | TRBV6-2/TRBV6-3 | ASSSQGDSTDTQY
TRBJ1-1 | 15 | TRBV6-2/TRBV6-3 | ASSSIMLLPAGTEAF
TRBJ1-2 | 10 | TRBV30 | AWSVSVYGYT
TRBJ1-3 | 16 | TRBV7-2 | ASSLVKWTGVRGNTIY
TRBJ2-3 | 12 | TRBV5-4 | ASSLGGIMDTQY
TRBJ2-7 | 15 | TRBV7-4 | ASSLEGSSGGAYEQY
TRBJ2-7 | 13 | TRBV7-9 | ASSFASGAIYEQY
TRBJ2-5 | 12 | TRBV30 | AWVAGRGQETQY
TRBJ2-2 | 14 | TRBV7-9 | ASSLGQGINTGELF
TRBJ1-1 | 14 | TRBV19 | ASTTILSTEYTEAF
TRBJ1-2 | 11 | TRBV2 | ARPTGGDYGYT
TRBJ2-5 | 14 | TRBV7-2 | ASSSSLAGGVETQY
TRBJ1-1 | 12 | TRBV6-5 | ASSTGGWNTEAF
TRBJ1-1 | 11 | TRBV29-1 | SVETVMNTEAF
TRBJ2-7 | 11 | TRBV28 | ASGPGTGNEQY
TRBJ1-5 | 13 | TRBV3-1/TRBV3-2 | ASSQDRGSNQPQH
TRBJ2-5 | 10 | TRBV7-9 | ASIGSQETQY
TRBJ2-7 | 13 | TRBV21-1 | ASLGAGGAQNEQY
TRBJ2-3 | 13 | TRBV9 | ASGYGMSSTDTQY
TRBJ2-3 | 9 | TRBV24-1 | ATISGDTQY
TRBJ1-1 | 15 | TRBV11-2 | ASSLDLWGQTNTEAF
TRBJ2-6 | 12 | TRBV29-1 | SVPGGTGANVLT
TRBJ1-5 | 12 | TRBV6-2/TRBV6-3 | ASSYNGENQPQH
TRBJ1-2 | 12 | TRBV30 | AWSVRGISYGYT
TRBJ2-2 | 12 | TRBV14 | ASSPTGEVGELF
TRBJ1-2 | 11 | TRBV28 | ASTLTGFGGYT
TRBJ1-6 | 13 | TRBV25-1 | ASSEYQGRNSPLH
TRBJ2-3 | 13 | TRBV6-5 | ASTWRGTSTDTQY
TRBJ2-5 | 13 | TRBV4-3 | ASSARGGQQETQY
TRBJ1-2 | 9 | TRBV30 | AWSPGNGYT
TRBJ1-2 | 12 | TRBV5-1 | ASSAATVNYGYT
TRBJ1-2 | 13 | TRBV14 | ASSFRTGTNYGYT
TRBJ2-7 | 11 | TRBV28 | ASTPMGRGEQY
TRBJ2-1 | 15 | TRBV5-1 | ASSLGLAGGPLNEQF
TRBJ1-4 | 13 | TRBV6-5 | ASSIRGVSGEKLF
TRBJ1-4 | 12 | TRBV7-2 | ASSPDRINEKLF
TRBJ1-1 | 16 | TRBV4-2 | ASSPTPDRDGIGTEAF
TRBJ2-5 | 14 | TRBV5-1 | ASSLAPGGQQETQY